This T cell receptor beta chain stems from a study of blood T cell repertoires in COVID-19. Study in general: COVID-19 samples collected from the United States, Italy and Spain covered acute and convalescent phases. T cells, B-cell-depleted T cells, or PBMCs supplied cDNA or gDNA.

In the authors' methods: Amplification of reference gene primers provided the estimated nucleated cell counts. Assay used: immunoSEQ multiplex PCR; TCRdb lists only in-frame clones, some missing. The V and J calls and the clone size are those of that table, but D and trimming were determined from the DNA. The sample includes about 140,000 clones, more than 75% of them seen just once. The receptor's source is a woman at least 80 years old with acute or convalescent COVID-19. Sequencing was done on a sample of peripheral blood.

This CDR3 reads CATLRGAQFF. DNA of the CDR3: TGTGCCACCCTTCGGGGTGCGCAGTTCTTC. The chain is built from TRBV2 and TRBJ2-1, with D possibly being TRBD2 (5 bases). This CDR3 has 10 residues. V lost 10 bases to trimming and J lost 12 bases, with 13 bases between them. Germline V gene data show CDR1 as SNHLY and CDR2 as FYNNEI.